Each of the 16 T cell receptor beta chains below was sequenced from the same sample in a study of technical replicates of blood from a handful of donors. Using immunoSEQ multiplex PCR, the repertoire was profiled, and TCRdb retains in-frame clones only, with some absent. The data hold around 86,000 clones, with about 96% observed a single time. Specimen: T cells isolated from PBMCs. These receptors were obtained from a human donor in good health.

The chain couples TRBV12-5 to TRBJ1-1; D call uncertain. Germline V gives CDR1 LGHNT, CDR2 FRNRAP. The CDR3 is 16 amino acids. V dropped 0 bases and J dropped 0 bases, with 11 bases sitting between them. The CDR3, as DNA: TGTGCTAGTGGTTTGGTATTGAGGACTATGAACACTGAAGCTTTCTTT. Translated, it gives CASGLVLRTMNTEAFF.

The chain combines TRBV9 with TRBJ1-3, with D maybe TRBD1 (6 bases). The CDR3 sequence is 17 residues long. V was trimmed by 0 bases and J by 4 bases, leaving 17 bases between them. The germline gives CDR1 SGDLS, CDR2 YYNGEE. CDR3 in amino acids: CASSVGIMGGRGNTIYF. DNA for the CDR3: TGTGCCAGCAGCGTAGGAATCATGGGGGGGCGCGGAAACACCATATATTTT.

This clone was recorded only once. The chain couples TRBV5-1 to TRBJ2-7; 8 bases are a match to TRBD2. The V segment lost 4 bases and the J segment 1 base; nucleotides outside the gene matches: 10. Germline V gives CDR1 SGHRS, CDR2 YFSETQ. The CDR3 contains 16 residues. The chain's CDR3 is CASSQRTSGVSYEQYF. The CDR3 region has the DNA TGCGCCAGCAGCCAACGCACTAGCGGTGTTTCCTACGAGCAGTACTTC.

The chain couples TRBV11-3 to TRBJ2-3; TRBD1 matches at 7 bases. Germline assignment: CDR1 SGHNT and CDR2 YENEEA. After removal of 1 base from V and 0 bases from J, the junction contained 4 bases not matched to a gene. The CDR3 covers 16 residues. CDR3 in amino acids: CASSLVVTGSTDTQYF. Written as DNA, the CDR3 is TGTGCCAGCAGCTTAGTGGTGACAGGGAGCACAGATACGCAGTATTTT.

This chain uses TRBV28 with TRBJ2-5, with 15 bases lining up with TRBD2. The CDR3 is 15 amino acids. CDR1 and CDR2 (germline): MDHEN, SYDVKM. J gave up 5 bases and V 5 bases, and 3 bases lay outside the gene matches. The CDR3 loop is CASSRGTSGRETQYF. As DNA, the CDR3 is TGTGCCAGCAGTCGCGGGACTAGCGGGAGGGAGACCCAGTACTTC.

This clone was seen once. The same CDR3 arises from other DNA sequences in this sample as well. The chain uses TRBV28 and TRBJ2-3, with 10 bases that match TRBD1. CDR3 length: 14 amino acids. Germline trimming cut 8 bases from V and 4 bases from J; bases unmatched to any gene: 6. Germline assignment: CDR1 MDHEN and CDR2 SYDVKM. For the CDR3, the DNA is TGTGCCAGCTCCGACAGGGGGCTGGCAGATACGCAGTATTTT. Translation gives CASSDRGLADTQYF. Using reference TRBV28 and TRBJ2-3 for the parts outside the CDR3, the full variable domain is DVKVTQSSRYLVKRTGEKVFLECVQDMDHENMFWYRQDPGLGLRLIYFSYDVKMKEKGDIPEGYSVSREKKERFSLILESASTNQTSMYLCASSDRGLADTQYFGPGTRLTVL.

The rearrangement uses TRBV30 and TRBJ1-4, with D uncertain. From germline, CDR1 is GTSNPN and CDR2 SVGIG (reference sequence). V lost 0 bases and J 6 bases, leaving 8 bases between the germline ends. This CDR3 region has 13 residues. The CDR3 DNA is TGTGCCTGGAGTGTGAGGTTGGATGAAAAACTGTTTTTT. Translation gives CAWSVRLDEKLFF.

The rearrangement uses TRBV7-9 and TRBJ1-1; D is possibly TRBD1 (6 bases). CDR3 length equals 15 residues. Trimming left V 1 base short and J 5 bases short, with 14 bases between. CDR1 and CDR2 from the germline V gene are SEHNR and FQNEAQ (reference sequence). CDR3 amino acids: CASSLGAGVRTEAFF. In DNA form, the CDR3 reads TGTGCCAGCAGCTTAGGGGCAGGGGTGCGGACTGAAGCTTTCTTT. The whole variable domain, filled in from reference TRBV7-9 and TRBJ1-1, reads DTGVSQNPRHKITKRGQNVTFRCDPISEHNRLYWYRQTLGQGPEFLTYFQNEAQLEKSRLLSDRFSAERPKGSFSTLEIQRTEQGDSAMYLCASSLGAGVRTEAFFGQGTRLTVV.

The CDR3 region is CASTTGSSYEQYF. The DNA for the CDR3 is TGTGCCAGCACGACAGGGAGCTCCTACGAGCAGTACTTC. V is TRBV6-5 and J is TRBJ2-7; 7 bases fit TRBD1. J lost 0 bases, V lost 7 bases, and 3 bases had no gene match. CDR3 size: 13 residues. Germline V gene data show CDR1 as MNHEY and CDR2 as SVGAGI.

This chain uses TRBV5-1 with TRBJ2-1; 8 bases are shared with TRBD2. The CDR3 sequence is 16 residues long. CDR1 is SGHRS and CDR2 is YFSETQ in the germline V gene. The V and J ends lost 0 bases and 1 base, in that order; junction bases with no gene match: 3. CDR3 amino acids: CASSLAGGQSYNEQFF. The CDR3 region has the DNA TGCGCCAGCAGCTTGGCGGGGGGGCAGTCCTACAATGAGCAGTTCTTC.

The V gene is TRBV6-5, the J gene TRBJ1-1, with D perhaps TRBD1 (6 bases). Germline-derived CDR1 and CDR2 are MNHEY and SVGAGI. Trimming shortened V by 5 bases and J by 0 bases, and 10 bases separated the two germline ends. This CDR3 is 14 amino acids long. Here the CDR3 reads CASSITGMNTEAFF. The DNA of the CDR3 is TGTGCCAGCAGTATAACAGGGATGAACACTGAAGCTTTCTTT.

V gene TRBV19 combines with J gene TRBJ1-1; D is unclear. Trimming shortened V by 3 bases and J by 1 base, and 6 bases separated the two germline ends. Germline loops: CDR1 LNHDA, CDR2 SQIVND (reference sequence). This CDR3 region has 13 residues. The CDR3 is CASSITWNTEAFF. The CDR3 DNA is TGTGCCAGTAGTATCACATGGAACACTGAAGCTTTCTTT.

The chain recombines TRBV28 with TRBJ2-3, with a weak D call TRBD1 (5 bases). V lost 3 bases and J 2 bases, leaving 15 bases between the germline ends. CDR3 length: 16 amino acids. Per the germline V gene, CDR1 is MDHEN and CDR2 is SYDVKM. The CDR3 sequence is CASSLQEGAVTDTQYF. CDR3 in DNA: TGTGCCAGCAGTTTGCAGGAAGGGGCAGTCACAGATACGCAGTATTTT.

J is TRBJ2-7 and V is TRBV4-1, with 8 bases matching TRBD2. This CDR3 contains 19 residues. With 4 bases clipped from V and 4 bases from J, the junction kept 21 bases outside the gene matches. CDR1 and CDR2 (germline): MGHRA, YSYEKL. This CDR3 is CASSRLPPGLVSPPYEQYF. The CDR3 nucleotides read TGCGCCAGCAGCCGCCTACCTCCGGGACTAGTCTCGCCGCCATACGAGCAGTACTTC.

The chain couples TRBV27 to TRBJ2-7; D uncertain. The CDR3 is 13 amino acids. V dropped 3 bases and J dropped 1 base, with 7 bases sitting between them. The germline V gene has CDR1 MNHEY and CDR2 SMNVEV (reference sequence). CDR3 region: CASSFSDSYEQYF. The CDR3 DNA reads as TGTGCCAGCAGTTTCTCAGATTCCTACGAGCAGTACTTC.

This clone is a singleton in its sample. This chain uses TRBV10-1 with TRBJ1-1, with 10 bases fitting TRBD1. With V trimmed by 7 bases and J by 5 bases, 13 bases remained unmatched. The CDR3 is made up of 16 amino acids. Germline CDR1 WNHNN, CDR2 SYGVQD (reference sequence). The chain's CDR3 is CASKRPGQGIGTEAFF. The CDR3 coding sequence is TGCGCCAGCAAGAGGCCGGGACAGGGGATTGGAACTGAAGCTTTCTTT.